This T cell receptor beta chain was obtained from a study of T cell repertoires in cytomegalovirus infection. Study in general: CMV epitopes in the study were HLA-C-restricted (recently identified) and HLA-B-restricted (well studied). CMV infection and matching HLA type were both indicated by public TCR beta signatures. General study findings and limits: The ex vivo response was dominated by HLA-C-restricted CMV-specific TCR beta clonotypes. Summed frequency of public TCR beta families distinguished CMV carriers with the relevant HLA.

TCRdb recomputed calls from the reads with MiXCR, one row per CDR3 protein. Of approximately 600,000 distinct CDR3 sequences detected, roughly 42% appear once; the ten largest clones hold 40% to 60%. There are 14 residues in the CDR3. Germline V CDR1 and CDR2: DFQATT, SNEGSKA (reference sequence). V shed 8 bases, J shed 4 bases, and the junction held 14 bases outside the gene matches. In the case of this clonotype: What it binds is not known.

The specimen was cultured PBMCs, collected from culture after CMV antigen stimulation. The chain employs TRBV20-1 and TRBJ2-7, with 7 bases identical to TRBD1. This TCR was sampled from a human donor in good health (CMV status not recorded). Some clones in this sample may be carry-over from other donors' samples. The CDR3 reads CSLQGSPPIYEQYF. CDR3 nucleotide sequence: TGCAGTTTACAGGGGAGTCCGCCAATATACGAGCAGTACTTC.